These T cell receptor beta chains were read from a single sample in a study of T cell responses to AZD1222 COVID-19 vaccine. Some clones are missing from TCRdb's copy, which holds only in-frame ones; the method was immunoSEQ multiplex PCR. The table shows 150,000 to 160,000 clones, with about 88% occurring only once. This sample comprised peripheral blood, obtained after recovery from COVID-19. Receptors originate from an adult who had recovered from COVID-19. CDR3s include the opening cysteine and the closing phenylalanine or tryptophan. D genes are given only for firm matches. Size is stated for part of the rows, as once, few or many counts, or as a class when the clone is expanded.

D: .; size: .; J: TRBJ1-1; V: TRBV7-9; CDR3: CASTLGGNTEAFF; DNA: TGTGCCAGCACCCTCGGGGGTAACACTGAAGCTTTCTTT
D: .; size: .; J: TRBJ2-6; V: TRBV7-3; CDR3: CASSFRGSGANVLTF; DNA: TGTGCCAGCAGCTTCAGGGGCTCTGGGGCCAACGTCCTGACTTTC
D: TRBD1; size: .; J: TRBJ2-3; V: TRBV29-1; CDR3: CSVDRGRRDTQYF; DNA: TGCAGCGTTGACAGGGGGCGCCGAGATACGCAGTATTTT
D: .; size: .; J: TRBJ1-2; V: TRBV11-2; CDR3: CASSFLGLGAGGRLGYTF; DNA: TGTGCCAGCAGCTTTTTGGGGCTGGGGGCCGGGGGAAGGCTGGGCTACACCTTC
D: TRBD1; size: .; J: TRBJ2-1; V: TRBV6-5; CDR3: CASRDRALNEQFF; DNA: TGTGCCAGCAGAGACAGGGCCCTCAATGAGCAGTTCTTC
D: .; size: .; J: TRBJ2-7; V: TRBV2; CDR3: CASSEVYEQYF; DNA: TGTGCCAGCAGTGAGGTCTACGAGCAGTACTTC
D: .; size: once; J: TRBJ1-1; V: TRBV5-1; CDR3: CASSNPEGGRRNTEAFF; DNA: TGCGCCAGCAGTAACCCAGAGGGCGGCCGACGGAACACTGAAGCTTTCTTT
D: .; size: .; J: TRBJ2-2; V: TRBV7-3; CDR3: CASSLKQRTGELFF; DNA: TGTGCCAGCAGCTTAAAGCAGCGCACCGGGGAGCTGTTTTTT
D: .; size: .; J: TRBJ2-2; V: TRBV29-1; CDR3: CSGKGLQGTTGELFF; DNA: TGCAGCGGGAAAGGGCTCCAGGGTACGACCGGGGAGCTGTTTTTT
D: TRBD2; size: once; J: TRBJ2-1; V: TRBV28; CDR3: CASISGGSYNEQFF; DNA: TGTGCCAGCATCTCGGGAGGCTCCTACAATGAGCAGTTCTTC
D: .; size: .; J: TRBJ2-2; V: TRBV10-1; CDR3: CASRARGTGELFF; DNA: TGCGCCAGCCGCGCCCGGGGCACCGGGGAGCTGTTTTTT
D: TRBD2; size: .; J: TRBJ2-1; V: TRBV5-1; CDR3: CASRLAGDTYNEQFF; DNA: TGCGCCAGCCGCCTAGCGGGTGATACCTACAATGAGCAGTTCTTC
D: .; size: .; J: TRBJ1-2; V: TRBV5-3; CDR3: CARSLRLDLYGYTF; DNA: TGTGCCAGAAGCTTGAGGTTGGATCTCTATGGCTACACCTTC
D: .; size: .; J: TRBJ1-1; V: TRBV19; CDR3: CASSIRGEGAEAFF; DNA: TGTGCCAGTAGTATTCGGGGGGAAGGGGCTGAAGCTTTCTTT
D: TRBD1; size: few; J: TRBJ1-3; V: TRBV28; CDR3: CASSLAVRGRLTGSGNTIYF; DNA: TGTGCCAGCAGTTTGGCCGTCCGGGGCCGGCTGACAGGGTCGGGAAACACCATATATTTT
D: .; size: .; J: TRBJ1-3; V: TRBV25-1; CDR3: CASSEAPPFTTGNTIYF; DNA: TGTGCCAGCAGTGAAGCCCCCCCGTTTACTACTGGAAACACCATATATTTT
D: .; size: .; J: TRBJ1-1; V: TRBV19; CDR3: CASSIEAGRFTEAFF; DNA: TGTGCCAGTAGTATCGAAGCAGGGAGGTTCACTGAAGCTTTCTTT
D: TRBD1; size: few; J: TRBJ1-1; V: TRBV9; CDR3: CASSVGQLNTEAFF; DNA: TGTGCCAGCAGCGTGGGACAGCTGAACACTGAAGCTTTCTTT
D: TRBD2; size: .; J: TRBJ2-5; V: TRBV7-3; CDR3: CASSFQRGGGETQYF; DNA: TGTGCCAGCAGCTTCCAGCGGGGGGGCGGAGAGACCCAGTACTTC
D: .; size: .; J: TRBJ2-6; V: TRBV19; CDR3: CASKPSADGRSGANVLTF; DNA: TGTGCCAGTAAACCATCCGCAGATGGGAGGTCTGGGGCCAACGTCCTGACTTTC